The rows below give T cell receptor beta chains drawn from one sample of a study of cytomegalovirus exposure and HLA in healthy donors. The table came from immunoSEQ multiplex PCR; TCRdb's copy has only in-frame clones and leaves some out. The sample includes approximately 120,000 clones, 60% to 80% of them seen just once. Sequences were obtained from PBMCs. These TCRs come from a man aged 25 to 45 in good health and CMV-seronegative. Both conserved end residues are part of each CDR3. The D gene is left open where the match is weak. Size values are once, few and many counts, or a class for expanded clones, and some rows have none.

abundance	d_gene	v_gene	j_gene	CDR3aa	CDR3nt
NA	TRBD2	TRBV9	TRBJ2-1	CASSVGVSGGSDYSYNEQFF	TGTGCCAGCAGCGTAGGGGTTAGCGGGGGGTCGGATTACTCCTACAATGAGCAGTTCTTC
NA	TRBD1	TRBV27	TRBJ1-1	CASSRSTGGDTEAFF	TGTGCCAGCAGTAGATCAACAGGGGGGGACACTGAAGCTTTCTTT
few	NA	TRBV11-2	TRBJ1-2	CASSYLYRRQANYGYTF	TGTGCCAGCAGCTATCTATATCGTCGACAGGCGAACTATGGCTACACCTTC
once	TRBD1	TRBV4-1	TRBJ1-1	CASNRGDSEAFF	TGCGCCAGTAACAGGGGCGACTCTGAAGCTTTCTTT
NA	TRBD2	TRBV11-3	TRBJ2-5	CASSLRLAAQETQYF	TGTGCCAGCAGCTTACGCCTAGCGGCCCAAGAGACCCAGTACTTC
NA	NA	TRBV27	TRBJ1-5	CASSLFGHNQPQHF	TGTGCCAGCAGTTTATTTGGGCACAATCAGCCCCAGCATTTT
NA	NA	TRBV7-3	TRBJ1-1	CASSPSGFNTEAFF	TGTGCCAGCAGCCCCTCGGGATTTAACACTGAAGCTTTCTTT
NA	TRBD1	TRBV14	TRBJ1-1	CASSQSGGTEAFF	TGTGCCAGCAGCCAATCAGGGGGTACTGAAGCTTTCTTT
NA	NA	TRBV20-1	TRBJ2-3	CSARGTDTQYF	TGCAGTGCTCGGGGCACAGATACGCAGTATTTT
NA	NA	TRBV30	TRBJ1-1	CAWSALRGNEAFF	TGTGCCTGGAGTGCCCTCCGGGGGAATGAAGCTTTCTTT
few	TRBD1	TRBV4-2	TRBJ1-2	CASSQGQTRVYGYTF	TGTGCCAGCAGCCAGGGACAGACAAGGGTTTATGGCTACACCTTC
NA	TRBD1	TRBV5-1	TRBJ1-2	CASSSGQGGLPYGYTF	TGCGCCAGCAGCTCCGGACAGGGGGGATTACCGTATGGCTACACCTTC
NA	NA	TRBV7-2	TRBJ2-2	CASSPKTAGLIRNTGELFF	TGTGCCAGCAGCCCCAAGACGGCGGGGTTGATAAGGAACACCGGGGAGCTGTTTTTT
NA	NA	TRBV9	TRBJ1-1	CASSFSTAVDTEAFF	TGTGCCAGCAGCTTCTCGACGGCGGTGGACACTGAAGCTTTCTTT
few	TRBD1	TRBV4-1	TRBJ1-3	CASSQAGTGLSGNTIYF	TGCGCCAGCAGCCAAGCAGGGACAGGACTATCTGGAAACACCATATATTTT
few	NA	TRBV15	TRBJ1-5	CATSRGDTPQPQHF	TGTGCCACCAGCAGAGGGGACACTCCTCAGCCCCAGCATTTT
NA	NA	TRBV7-9	TRBJ1-4	CASSPRIATNEKLFF	TGTGCCAGCAGCCCCAGGATCGCAACTAATGAAAAACTGTTTTTT
NA	NA	TRBV7-9	TRBJ1-2	CSSSFAYGYTF	TGTTCCAGCAGCTTCGCGTATGGCTACACCTTC
NA	NA	TRBV25-1	TRBJ1-2	CASSETRGAYGYTF	TGTGCCAGCAGTGAAACTCGGGGGGCCTATGGCTACACCTTC
NA	TRBD1	TRBV6-6	TRBJ1-5	CASRPPGGGMGKSQHF	TGTGCCAGCAGACCACCAGGGGGCGGAATGGGAAAGTCCCAGCATTTT
NA	NA	TRBV4-3	TRBJ2-3	CASSQDSSGLATDTQYF	TGCGCCAGCAGCCAAGATAGCAGCGGGTTAGCCACAGATACGCAGTATTTT
NA	NA	TRBV4-1	TRBJ1-1	CASSQDWARQVFEAFF	TGCGCCAGCAGCCAAGATTGGGCCAGGCAGGTATTCGAAGCTTTCTTT
NA	TRBD2	TRBV28	TRBJ2-2	CASSDFGGTGTGELFF	TGTGCCAGCAGCGACTTCGGGGGGACGGGGACCGGGGAGCTGTTTTTT
few	NA	TRBV30	TRBJ1-1	CAWEGTTENTEAFF	TGTGCCTGGGAAGGGACTACAGAAAACACTGAAGCTTTCTTT
NA	TRBD1	TRBV19	TRBJ1-6	CASTHGQGGNSPLHF	TGTGCCAGTACTCATGGACAGGGCGGTAATTCACCCCTCCACTTT
NA	TRBD1	TRBV7-2	TRBJ1-4	CASSFTGTGVLNEKLFF	TGTGCCAGCAGCTTTACCGGGACAGGGGTCCTTAATGAAAAACTGTTTTTT
NA	TRBD1	TRBV30	TRBJ1-2	CAWSSPGTGRSNYGYTF	TGTGCCTGGAGTTCACCTGGGACAGGTAGATCTAACTATGGCTACACCTTC
few	NA	TRBV29-1	TRBJ2-4	CSVAGGANIQYF	TGCAGCGTTGCTGGGGGGGCAAACATTCAGTACTTC
NA	TRBD1	TRBV7-9	TRBJ2-7	CAWEAGGADEQYF	TGTGCCTGGGAAGCAGGGGGCGCGGACGAGCAGTACTTC
NA	TRBD1	TRBV6-5	TRBJ2-7	CASTRTGAKQYF	TGTGCCAGCACCAGGACAGGGGCCAAGCAGTACTTC
NA	NA	TRBV12-5	TRBJ2-2	CASGRDTGELFF	TGTGCTAGTGGCCGAGACACCGGGGAGCTGTTTTTT
NA	TRBD2	TRBV9	TRBJ2-2	CASSRTSGGHTGELFF	TGTGCCAGCAGCCGGACTAGCGGGGGGCACACCGGGGAGCTGTTTTTT
NA	TRBD2	TRBV7-9	TRBJ2-5	CASSLVIAGGLQETQYF	TGTGCCAGCAGCTTAGTCATCGCGGGGGGGCTCCAAGAGACCCAGTACTTC
NA	TRBD1	TRBV10-3	TRBJ1-2	CAISRDRVAYGYTF	TGTGCCATCAGCCGGGACAGGGTTGCCTATGGCTACACCTTC
NA	NA	TRBV10-1	TRBJ1-6	CASPGQGGVSPLHF	TGCGCCAGCCCTGGCCAGGGAGGGGTATCACCCCTCCACTTT